A single sample is the source of the 7 T cell receptor beta chains below, sequenced in a study of blood T cell repertoires in COVID-19. Here immunoSEQ multiplex PCR was the method, and the copy in TCRdb shows in-frame clones only, minus some. The sample consists of more than 150,000 clones, almost 85% of them appearing once. The sequenced sample was peripheral blood. These receptors all come from a man aged 18 to 29 with active or convalescent COVID-19.

In this sample, this clone turned up once. This rearrangement joins TRBV20-1 to TRBJ1-2, with D tentatively TRBD1 (5 bases). V was shortened by 3 bases and J by 4 bases, with 12 bases between the two germline ends. The CDR3 is made up of 13 amino acids. Germline CDR1 and CDR2: DFQATT and SNEGSKA (reference sequence). The CDR3 sequence is CSASPPGGYGYTF. CDR3 in DNA: TGCAGTGCTAGTCCCCCGGGGGGCTATGGCTACACCTTC.

This clone was observed once. The chain recombines TRBV11-2 with TRBJ1-5; D remains ambiguous. CDR3 length: 14 residues. CDR1 is SGHAT, CDR2 FQNNGV, per germline. Trimming removed 0 bases at V and 7 bases at J, with 10 bases between. This CDR3 reads CASSLDALAQPQHF. The CDR3 region has the DNA TGTGCCAGCAGCTTAGATGCTCTGGCCCAGCCCCAGCATTTT.

About this clone: One end of the junction varies from germline; a read error may be responsible. V gene TRBV10-3 combines with J gene TRBJ2-5; 7 bases agree with TRBD2. Germline V gene data show CDR1 as ENHRY and CDR2 as SYGVKD. The CDR3 is 13 amino acids. CDR3 in amino acids: CASSGGVGETQYF. DNA for the CDR3: TGTGCCAGCAGTGGGGGGGTTGGGGAGACCCAGTACTTC.

This chain joins TRBV18 and TRBJ2-5; 12 bases agree with TRBD2. The CDR3 is made up of 18 amino acids. Germline CDR1 and CDR2: KGHSH and LQKENI. Trimming cost V 1 base and J 1 base; bases outside gene matches: 7. The CDR3 DNA follows: TGTGCCAGCTCACCACGGTTGAGGACTAGCGGGACCCAAGAGACCCAGTACTTC. Translated: CASSPRLRTSGTQETQYF.

The chain uses TRBV11-2 and TRBJ2-4, with D possibly TRBD1 on 6 matching bases. CDR3 size: 19 residues. Germline V gives CDR1 SGHAT, CDR2 FQNNGV. V was cut by 0 bases and J by 9 bases, with 27 bases left in between. CDR3 DNA sequence: TGTGCCAGCAGCTTAGATTTTGCAGGGGCGAGCCGCTTAAAGGGCATTCAGTACTTC. Amino acids: CASSLDFAGASRLKGIQYF.

The rearrangement joins TRBV12-5 to TRBJ1-2, with 12 bases matching TRBD1. The germline V gene encodes CDR1 LGHNT and CDR2 FRNRAP. The CDR3 length is 17 residues. The V and J ends lost 3 bases and 2 bases, in that order; junction bases with no gene match: 7. CDR3 in DNA: TGTGCTAGTGGTTTCCGGGACAGGGGGCGCACGAACTATGGCTACACCTTC. This sequence encodes CASGFRDRGRTNYGYTF. The full variable domain, in which reference TRBV12-5 and TRBJ1-2 provide the parts outside the CDR3, is DARVTQTPRHKVTEMGQEVTMRCQPILGHNTVFWYRQTMMQGLELLAYFRNRAPLDDSGMPKDRFSAEMPDATLATLKIQPSEPRDSAVYFCASGFRDRGRTNYGYTFGSGTRLTVV.

This chain links TRBV20-1 with TRBJ1-2; 12 positions agree with TRBD1. The germline V gene has CDR1 DFQATT and CDR2 SNEGSKA (reference sequence). The CDR3 is 14 residues long. V lost 3 bases, J lost 4 bases, and 3 bases stayed unmatched. CDR3 in DNA: TGCAGTGCTAGTCCGGGACAGGGGGCCTATGGCTACACCTTC. Amino acids: CSASPGQGAYGYTF.